Shown below are 11 T cell receptor beta chains from a single sample sequenced in a study of PD-L1 blockade in urothelial cancer. Sample time point: peripheral blood 6 weeks after treatment start. The repertoire was sequenced with immunoSEQ multiplex PCR; TCRdb's copy has only in-frame clones and lacks some. Among tens of thousands of clones listed, about 90% were seen once. The sample here was PBMCs, taken around atezolizumab (anti-PD-L1) treatment. All receptors derive from a man between 65 and 79 years old with urothelial cancer.

J is TRBJ2-1 and V is TRBV13; 8 bases fit TRBD2. Trimming at V came to 4 bases and at J to 3 bases, leaving 5 bases not matched to a gene. This CDR3 is built from 15 residues. Germline V lookup: CDR1 PRHDT, CDR2 FYEKMQ (reference sequence). In DNA form, the CDR3 reads TGTGCCAGCAGCTCGATCAGCGGGGGCTACAATGAGCAGTTCTTC. Translating gives CASSSISGGYNEQFF.

This clone was picked up one time. V usage is TRBV5-8 and J usage is TRBJ2-1, with D perhaps TRBD1 (5 bases). V was trimmed by 2 bases and J by 7 bases, leaving 7 bases between them. This CDR3 spans 12 amino acids. CDR1 is SGHTS, CDR2 YDEGEE, per germline. CDR3 protein: CASSFGANEQFF. CDR3 DNA: TGTGCCAGCAGCTTTGGGGCGAATGAGCAGTTCTTC. The full variable domain, completed using reference TRBV5-8 and TRBJ2-1, is EAGVTQSPTHLIKTRGQQATLRCSPISGHTSVYWYQQALGLGLQFLLWYDEGEERNRGNFPPRFSGRQFPNYSSELNVNALELEDSALYLCASSFGANEQFFGPGTRLTVL.

The V and J genes are TRBV10-2 and TRBJ1-2; D gene uncertain. The CDR3 is made up of 11 amino acids. The germline V gene encodes CDR1 WSHSY and CDR2 SAAADI. V was shortened by 4 bases and J by 3 bases, with 3 bases between the two germline ends. CDR3 residues: CASSGDYGYTF. For the CDR3, the DNA is TGCGCCAGCAGTGGAGACTATGGCTACACCTTC.

V gene TRBV28 combines with J gene TRBJ2-7, with TRBD2 matching 7 bases. V was pared by 8 bases and J by 0 bases, with 10 bases of the junction left unmatched. This CDR3 contains 15 residues. Germline CDR1 MDHEN, CDR2 SYDVKM. The CDR3 sequence is CASSRGDLSSYEQYF. CDR3 nucleotides: TGTGCCAGCTCTCGGGGGGACTTGTCCTCCTACGAGCAGTACTTC.

The chain has TRBV6-6 and TRBJ1-4; D remains ambiguous. Germline V gene data show CDR1 as MNHNY and CDR2 as SVGAGI (reference sequence). V dropped 0 bases and J dropped 5 bases, with 7 bases sitting between them. The CDR3 extends over 14 amino acids. In nucleotides, the CDR3 is TGTGCCAGCAGTTACTCTATCAGGAATGAAAAACTGTTTTTT. Its protein product is CASSYSIRNEKLFF.

The chain has TRBV6-1 and TRBJ1-2; D is uncertain. This CDR3 is built from 17 residues. Germline V gene lookup returns CDR1 MNHNS and CDR2 SASEGT. V lost 1 base, J lost 0 bases, and 15 bases lay in between. CDR3 sequence (DNA): TGTGCCAGCAGTGAAGGCCACCAGACACCCTCTAACTATGGCTACACCTTC. This sequence encodes CASSEGHQTPSNYGYTF.

This chain uses TRBV19 with TRBJ2-7; TRBD2 aligns across 7 bases. The CDR3 runs to 16 residues. V gave up 1 base and J gave up 0 bases; unmatched junction bases: 6. Germline V gene lookup returns CDR1 LNHDA and CDR2 SQIVND (reference sequence). This CDR3 is CASSIGLAAVSYEQYF. Here the CDR3 DNA reads TGTGCCAGTAGTATAGGGCTAGCGGCAGTCTCCTACGAGCAGTACTTC.

This clone has only a few counts. This chain joins TRBV30 and TRBJ2-7, with 8 positions matching TRBD1. V was pared by 6 bases and J by 2 bases, with 6 bases of the junction left unmatched. The CDR3 runs to 13 residues. The germline V gene encodes CDR1 GTSNPN and CDR2 SVGIG (reference sequence). CDR3 residues: CACKPTGAYEQYF. CDR3 coding DNA: TGTGCCTGTAAACCGACAGGGGCCTACGAGCAGTACTTC.

This chain uses TRBV7-8 with TRBJ2-1; D perhaps matches TRBD1 (6 bases). CDR1 SGHVS and CDR2 FQNEAQ come from the germline V gene. The CDR3 extends over 17 amino acids. V lost 4 bases to trimming and J lost 6 bases, with 22 bases between them. CDR3 loop: CASSYLNTPLGANEQFF. DNA for the CDR3: TGTGCCAGCAGCTACCTAAACACGCCTTTGGGGGCCAATGAGCAGTTCTTC.

This chain joins TRBV7-9 and TRBJ2-5; TRBD2 aligns across 8 bases. V lost 4 bases and J lost 4; bases outside the gene matches: 11. The germline gives CDR1 SEHNR, CDR2 FQNEAQ (reference sequence). This CDR3 has 16 residues. The chain's CDR3 is CASSSSGAGGGETQYF. CDR3 DNA: TGTGCCAGCAGCTCCAGCGGGGCGGGAGGTGGAGAGACCCAGTACTTC.

The CDR3 region has the DNA TGTGCCAGCAGTTACTCGGGCGGGGATTCGTACGAGCAGTACTTC. Translating it yields CASSYSGGDSYEQYF. The chain joins TRBV6-6 to TRBJ2-7; the D gene is possibly TRBD2 (6 bases). CDR1 is MNHNY, CDR2 SVGAGI, per germline (reference sequence). This CDR3 comprises 15 residues. The V gene lost 0 bases and the J gene lost 4 bases, with 13 bases spanning the gap.